This T cell receptor beta chain was sequenced for a study of blood T cell repertoires in COVID-19. How the authors handled the data: From reference gene primer amplification, estimates of nucleated cell counts were derived. TCRdb's copy holds only in-frame clones and misses some; the assay was immunoSEQ multiplex PCR. The DNA gave D and trimming, while V, J and clone size come from that table. Here the sample spans about 190,000 clones, roughly 82% being singletons. Losses at the gene ends were 10 bases for V and 3 bases for J; bases not matched to a gene: 9. Germline loops: CDR1 MDHEN, CDR2 SYDVKM. This CDR3 has 13 amino acids.

The chain employs TRBV28 and TRBJ2-7; TRBD1 matches at 7 bases. The receptor's source is a woman aged 25 to 39 with acute or convalescent COVID-19. The specimen was peripheral blood. The CDR3 region has the DNA TGTGCCACTACCCCCGACAGGGTCTACGAGCAGTACTTC. Encoded protein: CATTPDRVYEQYF.